Listed here is a single T cell receptor beta chain. Its antigen is not identified. Together with a sample-barcoded 5' primer, a J-beta primer mix was included in a second PCR lasting about 7 to 11 cycles. The template-switch adaptor, which had 12 random nucleotides, put a tag on each cDNA molecule. TCRdb processed the 5' RACE reads anew with MiXCR; each CDR3 protein has one entry. Of 650,000 to 700,000 distinct CDR3 sequences listed, approximately 52% were seen once; the top ten hold about 13%. This entry is derived from a study of blood T cells in healthy people across ages. Study observations and caveats: Across the age range, TCR beta diversity per million T cells fell in a roughly linear way. PBMCs were not sorted, which prevented a conclusive comparison of naive versus antigen-experienced cells.

The CDR3 has 14 residues. Germline V gene lookup returns CDR1 DFQATT and CDR2 SNEGSKA (reference sequence). Per-sample yields of isolated PBMCs were at least 6 million. The sample consisted of blood. This chain links TRBV20-1 with TRBJ2-4, with 10 positions matching TRBD2. The tail of the sequence fits TRBJ2-7 better, so the J call may be wrong. The clonotype originates from a woman of 80 years or more in good health. CDR3 region: CSASLAGVLYEQYF. The CDR3 nucleotides read TGCAGTGCTAGCCTAGCGGGGGTCCTCTACGAGCAGTACTTC.